The 7 T cell receptor beta chains below were found in one sample sequenced in a study. Each CDR3 protein is one row after TCRdb ran MiXCR on the 5' RACE reads. This sample carries around 21,000 distinct CDR3 sequences, roughly 29% of them seen once, and the ten largest clones take about 2%. Sequencing was carried out using tumor-infiltrating naive CD4+ T cells sorted from the breast tumor. Documented subset: naive CD4+ T cells, CD4+CD45RA+CD25-. Receptors were obtained from a female donor with breast cancer.

This clonotype was counted between two and nine times. The rearrangement links TRBV9 to TRBJ2-1; the D gene could be TRBD1 or TRBD2 (5 bases each). The CDR3 sequence is 14 residues long. CDR1 is SGDLS, CDR2 YYNGEE, per germline. Trimming stripped 0 bases from V and 3 bases from J, with 7 bases between. This chain's CDR3 is CASSVGGNYNEQFF. For the CDR3, the DNA is TGTGCCAGCAGCGTAGGGGGGAACTACAATGAGCAGTTCTTC.

This clonotype showed up just a few times. This rearrangement joins TRBV5-1 to TRBJ2-7; D unclear. Germline loops: CDR1 SGHRS, CDR2 YFSETQ. V lost 0 bases to trimming and J lost 3 bases, with 10 bases between them. The CDR3 has 14 amino acids. The CDR3 sequence: CASSLAPLDYEQYF. Written as DNA, the CDR3 is TGCGCCAGCAGCTTGGCCCCTTTAGACTACGAGCAGTACTTC.

This clonotype was found a few times. The chain has TRBV27 and TRBJ2-6; no clear D gene. Germline V gene data show CDR1 as MNHEY and CDR2 as SMNVEV (reference sequence). The V and J ends lost 5 bases and 0 bases respectively, with 14 bases between them. The length of the CDR3 is 17 residues. CDR3 nucleotide sequence: TGTGCCAGCAGTCCAGGACGCAAGAGCTCTGGGGCCAACGTCCTGACTTTC. The encoded protein is CASSPGRKSSGANVLTF.

This clonotype appeared many times. The V call is TRBV24-1, the J call TRBJ2-1; 8 bases map to TRBD1. The V gene's germline CDR1 is KGHDR and CDR2 SFDVKD. V dropped 3 bases and J dropped 7; count of bases not matched to a gene: 10. The CDR3 is 16 amino acids. CDR3 residues: CATSDTGGTTGNEQFF. The CDR3 DNA is TGTGCCACCAGTGATACAGGGGGAACTACTGGGAATGAGCAGTTCTTC.

This clonotype has a count of ten or more. The chain employs TRBV18 and TRBJ2-1; TRBD2 is a possible D gene (6 bases). Deletions cut 3 bases from V and 0 bases from J, with 15 bases between. This CDR3 region has 17 residues. Germline CDR1 reads KGHSH; CDR2 reads LQKENI. CDR3 DNA sequence: TGTGCCAGCTCACCTCCTCTAGCGAGAAGCTCCTACAATGAGCAGTTCTTC. This codes for CASSPPLARSSYNEQFF.

Details on this clonotype: Given a much more abundant clone one base away, this may be a read error. The genes are TRBV5-1 and TRBJ2-3; D is possibly TRBD2 (6 bases). CDR3 length: 13 residues. Trimming removed 5 bases from V and 2 bases from J, with 9 bases in between. Germline CDR1 and CDR2: SGHRS and YFSETQ. Here the CDR3 DNA reads TGCGCCAGCAGAACGGGGGACACAGATACGCAGTATTTT. It specifies CASRTGDTDTQYF.

The chain joins TRBV29-1 to TRBJ2-3; 7 nucleotides line up with TRBD2. This CDR3 has 14 residues. CDR1 is SQVTM and CDR2 is ANQGSEA in the germline V gene. The CDR3 sequence: CTIGAGEWTDTQYF. CDR3 sequence (DNA): TGCACCATAGGGGCGGGAGAATGGACAGATACGCAGTATTTT.